These 8 T cell receptor beta chains were all obtained from the same sample, sequenced in a study of CD8 T cells in Susac syndrome. Reverse transcription of roughly 0.45 to 1 ug RNA was carried out with random hexamers. TCRdb re-analysed the immunoSEQ multiplex PCR reads in MiXCR, keeping a single row per CDR3 protein. The data contain tens of thousands of distinct CDR3 sequences, 94% of them singletons. Sample: CD8+ T cells from PBMCs. These receptors all come from a human donor with Susac syndrome.

This chain connects TRBV5-1 to TRBJ2-7, with D possibly called TRBD1 or TRBD2 (5 bases each). V lost 5 bases to trimming and J lost 5 bases, with 20 bases between them. The germline V gene has CDR1 SGHRS and CDR2 YFSETQ. The length of the CDR3 is 15 residues. The CDR3 DNA reads TGCGCCAGCAGAGGCCGGGGCGTCGGGCGGGACGAGCAGTACTTC. Amino acids: CASRGRGVGRDEQYF.

The genes are TRBV9 and TRBJ2-3; the match to TRBD2 covers 14 bases. The CDR3 is 20 amino acids. The germline V gene has CDR1 SGDLS and CDR2 YYNGEE. V was clipped by 3 bases and J by 0 bases; unmatched bases: 12. The CDR3 sequence: CASSARTSGGRDTSTDTQYF. The CDR3 nucleotides are TGTGCCAGCAGCGCCAGGACTAGCGGGGGGAGAGACACTAGCACAGATACGCAGTATTTT.

The rearrangement links TRBV27 to TRBJ2-7; possibly TRBD2 for D (5 bases). The CDR3 is 13 amino acids. The V end was cut by 3 bases, the J end by 3 bases, with 9 bases between. The germline V gene encodes CDR1 MNHEY and CDR2 SMNVEV (reference sequence). The CDR3 here is CASSFGLGYEQYF. As DNA, the CDR3 is TGTGCCAGCAGTTTCGGACTGGGCTACGAGCAGTACTTC.

The chain has TRBV6-4 and TRBJ2-5, with 7 bases identical to TRBD2. The V gene end was trimmed by 3 bases and the J gene end by 2 bases; junction bases not matched to a gene: 6. The CDR3 is 15 residues long. Looked up from germline, CDR1 is MRHNA and CDR2 is SNTAGT. In nucleotides, the CDR3 is TGTGCCAGCAGTGAAAGGGGACTACCACAAGAGACCCAGTACTTC. Protein: CASSERGLPQETQYF.

The genes are TRBV6-5 and TRBJ2-2; 12 positions match TRBD2. This CDR3 spans 17 amino acids. Germline CDR1 is MNHEY and CDR2 is SVGAGI. Trimming took 3 bases from V and 0 from J; bases not matched to a gene: 2. The CDR3 spells CASSYTSGGTNTGELFF. In DNA, the CDR3 is TGTGCCAGCAGTTATACTAGCGGGGGGACGAACACCGGGGAGCTGTTTTTT.

The CDR3 reads CASSTPQGSYNEQFF. For the CDR3, the DNA is TGTGCCAGCAGTACCCCACAGGGTTCCTACAATGAGCAGTTCTTC. The gene calls are TRBV12-3 or TRBV12-4 and TRBJ2-1; the D gene is possibly TRBD1 (6 bases). The V end was cut by 5 bases, the J end by 1 base, with 12 bases between. This CDR3 has 15 residues.

The CDR3 DNA is TGTGCCAGCTCTGGTAAGCCCTACGAGCAGTACTTC. Translation gives CASSGKPYEQYF. This chain joins TRBV5-4 and TRBJ2-7, with no clear D. CDR3 length: 12 residues. Trimming took 7 bases from V and 2 from J, leaving 10 bases between them. Per germline, CDR1 SGHNT and CDR2 YYREEE (reference sequence). The variable domain in full, completed from reference TRBV5-4 and TRBJ2-7, reads ETGVTQSPTHLIKTRGQQVTLRCSSQSGHNTVSWYQQALGQGPQFIFQYYREEENGRGNFPPRFSGLQFPNYSSELNVNALELDDSALYLCASSGKPYEQYFGPGTRLTVT.

The chain recombines TRBV5-1 with TRBJ2-5, with D tentatively TRBD2 (6 bases). The V gene's germline CDR1 is SGHRS and CDR2 YFSETQ. This CDR3 comprises 13 residues. V shed 7 bases and J shed 2 bases, with 12 bases lying between them. Here the CDR3 DNA reads TGCGCCAGCGCCTCTGGGGGGCAAGAGACCCAGTACTTC. Its translation is CASASGGQETQYF.